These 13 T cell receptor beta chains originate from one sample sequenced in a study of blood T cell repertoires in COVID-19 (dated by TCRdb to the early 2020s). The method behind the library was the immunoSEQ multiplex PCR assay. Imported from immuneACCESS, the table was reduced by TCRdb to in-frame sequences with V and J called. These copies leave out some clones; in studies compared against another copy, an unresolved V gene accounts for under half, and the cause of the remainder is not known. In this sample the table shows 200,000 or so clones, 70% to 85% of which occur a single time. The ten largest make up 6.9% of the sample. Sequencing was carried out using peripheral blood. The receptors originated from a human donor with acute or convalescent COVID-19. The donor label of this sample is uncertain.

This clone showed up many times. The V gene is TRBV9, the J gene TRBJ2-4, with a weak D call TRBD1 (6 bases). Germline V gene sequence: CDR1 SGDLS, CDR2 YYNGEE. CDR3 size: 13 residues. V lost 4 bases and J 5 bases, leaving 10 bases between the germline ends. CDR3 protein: CASSSKGENIQYF. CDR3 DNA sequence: TGTGCCAGCAGCTCCAAGGGGGAAAACATTCAGTACTTC.

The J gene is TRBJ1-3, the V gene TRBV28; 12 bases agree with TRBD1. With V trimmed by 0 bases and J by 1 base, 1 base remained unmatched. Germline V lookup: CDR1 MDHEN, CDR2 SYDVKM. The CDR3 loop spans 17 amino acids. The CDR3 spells CASSLWGQGASGNTIYF. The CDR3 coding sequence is TGTGCCAGCAGTTTATGGGGACAGGGGGCATCTGGAAACACCATATATTTT.

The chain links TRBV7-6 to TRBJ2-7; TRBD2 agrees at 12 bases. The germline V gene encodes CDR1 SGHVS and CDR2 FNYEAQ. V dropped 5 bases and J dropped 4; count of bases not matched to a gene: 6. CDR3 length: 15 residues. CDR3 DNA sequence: TGTGCCAGCAGCCAGGAGACTAGCGGGAGATACGAGCAGTACTTC. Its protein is CASSQETSGRYEQYF. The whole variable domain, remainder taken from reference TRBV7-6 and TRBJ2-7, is GAGVSQSPRYKVTKRGQDVALRCDPISGHVSLYWYRQALGQGPEFLTYFNYEAQQDKSGLPNDRFSAERPEGSISTLTIQRTEQRDSAMYRCASSQETSGRYEQYFGPGTRLTVT.

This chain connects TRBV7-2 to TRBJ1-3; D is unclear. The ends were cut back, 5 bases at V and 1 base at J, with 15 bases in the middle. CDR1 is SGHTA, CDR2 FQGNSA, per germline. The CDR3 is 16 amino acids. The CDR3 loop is CASSPHAAGSGNTIYF. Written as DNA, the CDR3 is TGTGCCAGCAGCCCCCACGCTGCGGGATCTGGAAACACCATATATTTT. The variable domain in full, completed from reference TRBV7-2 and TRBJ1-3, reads GAGVSQSPSNKVTEKGKDVELRCDPISGHTALYWYRQSLGQGLEFLIYFQGNSAPDKSGLPSDRFSAERTGGSVSTLTIQRTQQEDSAVYLCASSPHAAGSGNTIYFGEGSWLTVV.

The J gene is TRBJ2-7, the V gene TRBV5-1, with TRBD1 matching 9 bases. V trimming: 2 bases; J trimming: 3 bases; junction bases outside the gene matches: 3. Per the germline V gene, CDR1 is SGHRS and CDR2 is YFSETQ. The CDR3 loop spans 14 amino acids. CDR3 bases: TGCGCCAGCAGCTTCGGACAGGGGAACTACGAGCAGTACTTC. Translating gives CASSFGQGNYEQYF.

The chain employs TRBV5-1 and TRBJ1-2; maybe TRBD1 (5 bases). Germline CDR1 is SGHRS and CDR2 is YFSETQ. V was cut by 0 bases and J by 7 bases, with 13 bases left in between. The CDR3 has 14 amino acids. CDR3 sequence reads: CASSLGTGGFGYTF. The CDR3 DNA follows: TGCGCCAGCAGCTTGGGGACTGGGGGGTTTGGCTACACCTTC.

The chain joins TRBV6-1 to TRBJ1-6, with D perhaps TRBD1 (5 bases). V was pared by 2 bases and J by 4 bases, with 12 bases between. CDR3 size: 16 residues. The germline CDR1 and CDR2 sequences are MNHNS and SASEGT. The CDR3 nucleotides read TGTGCCAGCAGTGAAAGGGACGCGGGATATAATTCACCCCTCCACTTT. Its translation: CASSERDAGYNSPLHF.

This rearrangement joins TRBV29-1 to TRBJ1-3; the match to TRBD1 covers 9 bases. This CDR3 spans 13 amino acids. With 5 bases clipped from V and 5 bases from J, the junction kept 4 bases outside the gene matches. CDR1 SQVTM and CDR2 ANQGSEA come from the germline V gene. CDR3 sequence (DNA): TGCAGCGTTTTGGACAGGGGAAGAAACACCATATATTTT. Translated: CSVLDRGRNTIYF.

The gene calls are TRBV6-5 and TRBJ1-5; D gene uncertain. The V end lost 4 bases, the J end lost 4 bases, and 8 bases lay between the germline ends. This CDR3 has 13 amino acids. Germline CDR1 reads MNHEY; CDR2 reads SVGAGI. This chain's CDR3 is CASSLQLNQPQHF. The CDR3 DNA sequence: TGTGCCAGCAGTTTACAGCTGAATCAGCCCCAGCATTTT.

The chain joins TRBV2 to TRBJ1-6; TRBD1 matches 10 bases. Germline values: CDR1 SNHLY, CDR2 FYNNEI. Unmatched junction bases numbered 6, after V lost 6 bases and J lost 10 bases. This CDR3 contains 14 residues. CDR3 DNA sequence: TGTGCCAGCAGATCCGGGACAGGGGTCTCACCCCTCCACTTT. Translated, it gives CASRSGTGVSPLHF.

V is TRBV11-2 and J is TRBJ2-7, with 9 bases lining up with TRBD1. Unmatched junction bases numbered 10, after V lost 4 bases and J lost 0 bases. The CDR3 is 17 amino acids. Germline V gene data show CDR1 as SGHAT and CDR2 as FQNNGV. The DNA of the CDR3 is TGTGCCAGCAGCTCGGGACAGGGCCTCCCTAGCTCCTACGAGCAGTACTTC. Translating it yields CASSSGQGLPSSYEQYF.

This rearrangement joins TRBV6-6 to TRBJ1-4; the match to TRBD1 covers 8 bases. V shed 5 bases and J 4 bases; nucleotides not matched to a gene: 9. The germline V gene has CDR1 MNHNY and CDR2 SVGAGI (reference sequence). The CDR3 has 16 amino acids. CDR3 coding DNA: TGTGCCAGCAGTCGACCGACAGGGGCGGGTAATGAAAAACTGTTTTTT. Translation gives CASSRPTGAGNEKLFF.

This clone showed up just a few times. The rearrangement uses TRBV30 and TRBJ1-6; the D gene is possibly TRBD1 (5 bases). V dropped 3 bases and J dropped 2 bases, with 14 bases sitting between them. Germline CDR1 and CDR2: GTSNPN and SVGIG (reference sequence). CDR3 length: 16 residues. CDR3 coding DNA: TGTGCCTGGAGCACCCGGAGGGACGCCTATAATTCACCCCTCCACTTT. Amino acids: CAWSTRRDAYNSPLHF.